This paragraph reports one T cell receptor beta chain. These data belong to a study of control samples from healthy donors and cancer patients. Sequenced by immunoSEQ multiplex PCR; TCRdb stores in-frame clones only, minus some. The sample includes 150,000 or so clones, around nine tenths of them seen just once. The germline gives CDR1 SGHTA, CDR2 FQGNSA. V lost 5 bases and J 2 bases, leaving 16 bases between the germline ends. The CDR3 is 16 residues long. The V and J genes are TRBV7-2 and TRBJ1-3, with D perhaps matching TRBD1 (5 bases). Input material: blood. The source of this sequence is a man between 25 and 39 years old in good health. CDR3 protein: CASSHSGSSTGNTIYF. DNA for the CDR3: TGTGCCAGCAGCCACTCAGGGTCCTCGACTGGAAACACCATATATTTT.